These 20 T cell receptor beta chains originate from one sample sequenced in a study of identical twins. TCRdb passed the 5' RACE reads through MiXCR, listing each CDR3 protein once. This sample carries 550,000 to 800,000 distinct CDR3 sequences, around 7.4% of them seen once, and the ten largest clones take roughly 1.6%. Separately, the same data were catalogued under a study of yellow fever vaccine responses in identical twins.

Sample: PBMCs. Receptors were obtained from a woman in her late teens or twenties in good health.

The V and J genes are TRBV20-1 and TRBJ1-2, with D possibly matching TRBD1 (5 bases). The V gene lost 2 bases and the J gene lost 8 bases, with 18 bases spanning the gap. CDR3 length: 14 amino acids. Germline V gene sequence: CDR1 DFQATT, CDR2 SNEGSKA (reference sequence). This CDR3 reads CSARSNTGGGGYTF. The DNA for the CDR3 is TGCAGTGCTAGAAGCAACACAGGTGGCGGCGGCTACACCTTC.

This chain links TRBV7-8 with TRBJ2-2; 12 bases are shared with TRBD1. CDR1 is SGHVS, CDR2 FQNEAQ, per germline. The length of the CDR3 is 17 residues. Trimming at V came to 5 bases and at J to 0 bases, leaving 4 bases not matched to a gene. The CDR3 bases are TGTGCCAGCAGCCCCGGGACAGGGGGCCCGAACACCGGGGAGCTGTTTTTT. Translation gives CASSPGTGGPNTGELFF.

Many counts were recorded for this clonotype. This chain joins TRBV4-1 and TRBJ2-5; D perhaps matches TRBD1 (7 bases). Germline V gene sequence: CDR1 MGHRA, CDR2 YSYEKL. V lost 4 bases and J lost 1, with 13 bases in between. This CDR3 has 15 residues. The CDR3 DNA sequence: TGCGCCAGCAGCCCTACAGGGGACTTCCAAGAGACCCAGTACTTC. Translation: CASSPTGDFQETQYF.

This clonotype was seen a few times. The chain joins TRBV5-1 to TRBJ1-5; TRBD1 is a possible D gene (6 bases). CDR1 is SGHRS, CDR2 YFSETQ, per germline. The CDR3 runs to 14 residues. Trimming stripped 3 bases from V and 4 bases from J, with 11 bases between. The CDR3 DNA reads TGCGCCAGCAGCTCCGGGACACAGAATCAGCCCCAGCATTTT. Translation: CASSSGTQNQPQHF.

CDR3 bases: TGTGCCAGCAGTTCGAGGGGCGCTGGGGCCAACGTCCTGACTTTC. Its protein product is CASSSRGAGANVLTF. The chain recombines TRBV27 with TRBJ2-6, with D perhaps matching TRBD1 or TRBD2 (5 bases each). This CDR3 contains 15 residues. Germline CDR1 reads MNHEY; CDR2 reads SMNVEV (reference sequence). V was shortened by 4 bases and J by 2 bases, with 9 bases between the two germline ends.

The chain couples TRBV5-1 to TRBJ2-5; 11 nucleotides agree with TRBD2. This CDR3 comprises 16 residues. Germline V gene sequence: CDR1 SGHRS, CDR2 YFSETQ. V dropped 4 bases and J dropped 4; count of bases not matched to a gene: 9. Written as DNA, the CDR3 is TGCGCCAGCAGCAATAGCGGGGGGGCGATAGGAGAGACCCAGTACTTC. As protein: CASSNSGGAIGETQYF.

This clonotype was seen repeatedly, ten times or more. The chain carries TRBV25-1 and TRBJ2-1; the D gene could be TRBD1 or TRBD2 (5 bases each). The CDR3 covers 13 residues. Germline V gives CDR1 MGHDK, CDR2 SYGVNS. Trimming removed 2 bases from V and 7 bases from J, with 9 bases in between. DNA of the CDR3: TGTGCCAGCAGTGAAGGGGGTTGGAATGAGCAGTTCTTC. Translated: CASSEGGWNEQFF.

This clonotype was seen repeatedly, ten times or more. This chain connects TRBV9 to TRBJ2-7, with unresolved D. This CDR3 contains 14 residues. Germline V gene data show CDR1 as SGDLS and CDR2 as YYNGEE. Trimming pared 3 bases from V and 4 bases from J, leaving 14 bases between. CDR3 residues: CASSAYEPGYEQYV. The CDR3 nucleotides read TGTGCCAGCAGCGCCTATGAGCCCGGGTACGAGCAGTACGTC.

This clonotype was observed a handful of times. V and J are TRBV7-8 and TRBJ2-2; D may be TRBD1 or TRBD2 (5 bases each). The CDR3 runs to 15 residues. CDR1 and CDR2 from the germline V gene are SGHVS and FQNEAQ. V was clipped by 6 bases and J by 6 bases, with 17 bases between them. The CDR3 nucleotides read TGTGCCAGCAGGGTCGGGACGCCTTGGTCCGGGGAGCTGTTTTTT. Its translation: CASRVGTPWSGELFF.

This clonotype has ten or more counts. The chain carries TRBV10-3 and TRBJ2-5; tentatively, D is TRBD1 (6 bases). The CDR3 is 13 amino acids. Germline V gene data show CDR1 as ENHRY and CDR2 as SYGVKD. The V end lost 6 bases, the J end lost 5 bases, and 13 bases lay between the germline ends. The DNA of the CDR3 is TGTGCCATCAGGGACAGCCAAGGGGAGACCCAGTACTTC. Translation: CAIRDSQGETQYF.

In this sample, this clonotype turned up a few times. This chain uses TRBV29-1 with TRBJ2-7; 12 bases map to TRBD2. Germline V gene lookup returns CDR1 SQVTM and CDR2 ANQGSEA. The CDR3 contains 16 residues. The V segment lost 6 bases and the J segment 0 bases; nucleotides outside the gene matches: 9. The CDR3 reads CSVTGRTSGNSYEQYF. DNA of the CDR3: TGCAGCGTCACAGGACGGACTAGCGGGAACTCCTACGAGCAGTACTTC.

This clonotype came up a few times. V gene TRBV5-1 combines with J gene TRBJ2-5; TRBD2 matches at 8 bases. The CDR3 is 15 amino acids. CDR1 and CDR2 from the germline V gene are SGHRS and YFSETQ. With 0 bases clipped from V and 5 bases from J, the junction kept 6 bases outside the gene matches. CDR3 sequence: CASSLGPGGRETQYF. In nucleotides, the CDR3 is TGCGCCAGCAGCTTGGGCCCGGGGGGGCGTGAGACCCAGTACTTC.

This clonotype was observed many times. The rearrangement links TRBV5-5 to TRBJ1-1; D is unclear. The CDR3 spans 15 residues. V lost 5 bases and J lost 2, with 16 bases in between. Germline V gene sequence: CDR1 SGHKS, CDR2 YYEKEE (reference sequence). The CDR3 DNA reads as TGTGCCAGCAGGTCGCACGGTACCCTTAACACTGAAGCTTTCTTT. Protein product: CASRSHGTLNTEAFF.

This clonotype has more than one count but fewer than ten. The rearrangement uses TRBV10-1 and TRBJ2-3; TRBD1 is a possible D gene (5 bases). The CDR3 loop spans 13 amino acids. Germline V gene lookup returns CDR1 WNHNN and CDR2 SYGVQD (reference sequence). Trimming took off 6 bases at V and 4 bases at J, with 11 bases between the two ends. The CDR3 is CASSPRAPDTQYF. The CDR3 nucleotides are TGCGCCAGCAGCCCCAGGGCTCCAGATACGCAGTATTTT.

This clonotype was counted many times. The rearrangement joins TRBV25-1 to TRBJ2-5; D not resolved. V was shortened by 7 bases and J by 1 base, with 19 bases between the two germline ends. Germline loops: CDR1 MGHDK, CDR2 SYGVNS. This CDR3 contains 16 residues. The CDR3 sequence is CASIGPGFGFQETQYF. The CDR3 nucleotides are TGTGCCAGCATCGGACCCGGGTTTGGCTTCCAAGAGACCCAGTACTTC.

This clonotype was counted between two and nine times. The chain couples TRBV28 to TRBJ2-6; TRBD1 agrees at 9 bases. The CDR3 sequence is 19 residues long. The ends lost 0 bases at V and 0 bases at J; junction bases unmatched: 6. From germline, CDR1 is MDHEN and CDR2 SYDVKM. The CDR3: CASSLWGGTGNSGANVLTF. Written as DNA, the CDR3 is TGTGCCAGCAGTTTATGGGGTGGGACAGGGAACTCTGGGGCCAACGTCCTGACTTTC.

The chain has TRBV29-1 and TRBJ1-2; D remains unclear. This CDR3 has 14 amino acids. V was clipped by 3 bases and J by 3 bases, with 14 bases between them. The germline V gene has CDR1 SQVTM and CDR2 ANQGSEA. CDR3 in DNA: TGCAGCGTTGATTTCGACGGAGCGTACTATGGCTACACCTTC. Its translation: CSVDFDGAYYGYTF.

This clonotype was recorded many times. As DNA, the CDR3 is TGTGCCAGCAGTCCGACAGCCTCTGGAAACACCATATATTTT. Translation: CASSPTASGNTIYF. The rearrangement uses TRBV12-3 or TRBV12-4 and TRBJ1-3, with a tentative D call TRBD1 (5 bases). CDR3 length: 14 residues. The germline V and J ends were trimmed by 5 bases and 0 bases, with 8 bases remaining between them.

This clonotype has a handful of counts. The chain links TRBV2 to TRBJ1-3; no clear D gene. Germline V gene lookup returns CDR1 SNHLY and CDR2 FYNNEI. The length of the CDR3 is 13 residues. The germline V and J ends were trimmed by 3 bases and 1 base, with 4 bases remaining between them. CDR3: CASSDRSGNTIYF. CDR3 DNA: TGTGCCAGCAGTGACAGGTCTGGAAACACCATATATTTT.

This clonotype was counted many times. This chain joins TRBV20-1 and TRBJ2-7; 10 bases agree with TRBD2. Losses at the gene ends were 5 bases for V and 2 bases for J; bases not matched to a gene: 0. CDR1 DFQATT and CDR2 SNEGSKA come from the germline V gene (reference sequence). This CDR3 is built from 12 residues. The CDR3 reads CSALAGAYEQYF. DNA for the CDR3: TGCAGTGCTCTAGCGGGGGCCTACGAGCAGTACTTC.